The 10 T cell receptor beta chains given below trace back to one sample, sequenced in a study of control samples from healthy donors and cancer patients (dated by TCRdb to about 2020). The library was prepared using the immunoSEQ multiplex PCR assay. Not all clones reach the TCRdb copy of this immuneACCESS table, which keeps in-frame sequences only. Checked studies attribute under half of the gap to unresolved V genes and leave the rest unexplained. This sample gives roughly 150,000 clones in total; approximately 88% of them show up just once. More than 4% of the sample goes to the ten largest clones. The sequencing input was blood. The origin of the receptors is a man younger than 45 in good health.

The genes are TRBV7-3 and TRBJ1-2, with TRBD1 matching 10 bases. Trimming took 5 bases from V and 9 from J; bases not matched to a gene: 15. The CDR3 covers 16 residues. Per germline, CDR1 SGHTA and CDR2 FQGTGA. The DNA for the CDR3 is TGTGCCAGCAGCGCCGTAGGGGGAGGGACAGGGGTGAGCTACACCTTC. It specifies CASSAVGGGTGVSYTF.

The CDR3 nucleotides read TGTGCTGGGGCCCGAGAGGCTAGCGGGAGGGCGGGTGAGCAGTTCTTC. Residues: CAGAREASGRAGEQFF. This chain uses TRBV12-5 with TRBJ2-1; 12 positions match TRBD2. The germline V gene encodes CDR1 LGHNT and CDR2 FRNRAP. The length of the CDR3 is 16 residues. The V segment lost 11 bases and the J segment 9 bases; nucleotides outside the gene matches: 17. Variable domain in full (rest from reference TRBV12-5 and TRBJ2-1): DARVTQTPRHKVTEMGQEVTMRCQPILGHNTVFWYRQTMMQGLELLAYFRNRAPLDDSGMPKDRFSAEMPDATLATLKIQPSEPRDSAVYFCAGAREASGRAGEQFFGPGTRLTVL.

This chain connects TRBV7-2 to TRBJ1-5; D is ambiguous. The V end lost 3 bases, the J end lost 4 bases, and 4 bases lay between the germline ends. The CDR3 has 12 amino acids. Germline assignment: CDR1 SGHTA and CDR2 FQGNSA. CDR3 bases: TGTGCCAGCAGCTTTGGGAATCAGCCCCAGCATTTT. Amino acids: CASSFGNQPQHF.

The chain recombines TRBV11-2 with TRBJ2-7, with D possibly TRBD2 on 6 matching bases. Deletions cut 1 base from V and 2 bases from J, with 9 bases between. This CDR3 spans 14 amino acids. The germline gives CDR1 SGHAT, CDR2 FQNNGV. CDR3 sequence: CASSLVEGPYEQYF. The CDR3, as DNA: TGTGCCAGCAGCTTAGTGGAGGGGCCCTACGAGCAGTACTTC.

CDR3 in DNA: TGTGCCAGCAGTTATATAAGGAATCAGCCCCAGCATTTT. As protein: CASSYIRNQPQHF. This chain links TRBV6-2 or TRBV6-3 with TRBJ1-5, with D unclear. V was pared by 3 bases and J by 4 bases, with 7 bases between. Germline V lookup: CDR1 MNHEY, CDR2 SVGEGT. The CDR3 has 13 residues.

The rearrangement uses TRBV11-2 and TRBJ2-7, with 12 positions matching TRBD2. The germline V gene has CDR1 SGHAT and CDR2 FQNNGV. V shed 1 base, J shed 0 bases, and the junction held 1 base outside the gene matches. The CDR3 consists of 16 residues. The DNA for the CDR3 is TGTGCCAGCAGCTTAGCTAGCGGGGGGGCCTCCTACGAGCAGTACTTC. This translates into CASSLASGGASYEQYF.

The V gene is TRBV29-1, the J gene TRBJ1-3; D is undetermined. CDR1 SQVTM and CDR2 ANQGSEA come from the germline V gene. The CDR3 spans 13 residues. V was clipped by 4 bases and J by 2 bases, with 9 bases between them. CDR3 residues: CSVVSVPGNTIYF. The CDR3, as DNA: TGCAGCGTTGTCAGCGTTCCTGGAAACACCATATATTTT.

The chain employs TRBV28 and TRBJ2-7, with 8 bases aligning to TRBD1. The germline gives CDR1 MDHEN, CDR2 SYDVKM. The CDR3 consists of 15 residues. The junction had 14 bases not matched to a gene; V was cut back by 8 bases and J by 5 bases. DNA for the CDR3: TGTGCCAGCCAGGGGGCGCGAGGGGTGGCAAACGAGCAGTACTTC. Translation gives CASQGARGVANEQYF.

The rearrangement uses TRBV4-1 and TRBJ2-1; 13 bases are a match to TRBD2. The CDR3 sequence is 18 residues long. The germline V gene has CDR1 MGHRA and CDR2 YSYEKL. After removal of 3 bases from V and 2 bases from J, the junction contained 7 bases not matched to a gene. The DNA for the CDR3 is TGCGCCAGCAGCCACCGACTAGCGGGAGGTCAAGCCTACAATGAGCAGTTCTTC. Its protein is CASSHRLAGGQAYNEQFF.

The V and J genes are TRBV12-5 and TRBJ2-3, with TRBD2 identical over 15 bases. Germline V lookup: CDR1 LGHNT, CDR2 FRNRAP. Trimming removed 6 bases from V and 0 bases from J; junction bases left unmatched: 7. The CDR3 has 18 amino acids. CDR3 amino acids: CASGTGTSGGSSTDTQYF. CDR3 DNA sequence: TGTGCTAGTGGAACCGGGACTAGCGGGGGGAGTAGCACAGATACGCAGTATTTT. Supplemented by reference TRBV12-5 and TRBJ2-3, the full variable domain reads DARVTQTPRHKVTEMGQEVTMRCQPILGHNTVFWYRQTMMQGLELLAYFRNRAPLDDSGMPKDRFSAEMPDATLATLKIQPSEPRDSAVYFCASGTGTSGGSSTDTQYFGPGTRLTVL.